Below, 14 T cell receptor beta chains from the same sample are listed, as sequenced in a study of a mutant IDH1 vaccine in newly diagnosed glioma. The time point is: week 23, last vaccination. In the vaccine, a single dose held 300 ug of the mutant IDH1 20-mer peptide, along with topical imiquimod. The protocol was immunoSEQ multiplex PCR, while the TCRdb copy is restricted to in-frame clones and leaves out a portion. This table has tens of thousands of clones, roughly 81% appearing once. For these TCRs, the target antigens are not known. The material sequenced was PBMCs, taken from a glioma patient whose treatment included an IDH1 peptide vaccine. The source of these receptors is a man aged 40-50 years with glioma.

The chain uses TRBV13 and TRBJ2-1, with 7 nucleotides matching TRBD2. The junction had 8 bases not matched to a gene; V was cut back by 0 bases and J by 6 bases. CDR1 PRHDT and CDR2 FYEKMQ come from the germline V gene (reference sequence). The CDR3 contains 16 residues. CDR3 sequence: CASSLGWTSPPNEQFF. The DNA of the CDR3 is TGTGCCAGCAGCTTAGGCTGGACTAGTCCTCCCAATGAGCAGTTCTTC.

This clone turned up a few times. V is TRBV6-5 and J is TRBJ1-6; 7 nucleotides line up with TRBD1. The length of the CDR3 is 15 residues. Germline V gene data show CDR1 as MNHEY and CDR2 as SVGAGI. With V trimmed by 4 bases and J by 10 bases, 10 bases remained unmatched. CDR3 DNA sequence: TGTGCCAGCAGTTCCCAACGACAGGGAAGGTCACCCCTCCACTTT. This sequence encodes CASSSQRQGRSPLHF.

In its sample, this clone ranks as medium-sized. J is TRBJ1-5 and V is TRBV4-2; a possible D gene is TRBD1 (5 bases). From germline, CDR1 is LGHNA and CDR2 YNFKEQ. The CDR3 contains 15 residues. V was shortened by 5 bases and J by 3 bases, with 14 bases between the two germline ends. CDR3 nucleotides: TGTGCCAGCAGCGACTTTCGGGACCCCAATCAGCCCCAGCATTTT. Its protein product is CASSDFRDPNQPQHF.

As regards this clone: Other DNA sequences within the sample encode an identical CDR3. The chain is built from TRBV5-1 and TRBJ2-2; 7 bases map to TRBD2. CDR1 is SGHRS and CDR2 is YFSETQ in the germline V gene. The CDR3 has 15 residues. Trimming cost V 3 bases and J 9 bases; bases outside gene matches: 11. The CDR3 sequence: CASSYGLADTRELFF. As DNA, the CDR3 is TGCGCCAGCAGCTACGGGCTAGCGGATACAAGGGAGCTGTTTTTT.

A note on this clone: At one boundary the junction diverges from the germline segment, which might be a read error. The chain carries TRBV5-1 and TRBJ2-3; TRBD1 is a possible D gene (5 bases). The CDR3 is 15 amino acids. Germline V CDR1 and CDR2: SGHRS, YFSETQ. CDR3 amino acids: CASSRTDTSTDTQYF. CDR3 DNA sequence: TGTGCCAGCAGCAGGACGGACACTAGCACAGATACGCAGTATTTT.

V and J are TRBV19 and TRBJ2-5; 12 bases match TRBD2. This CDR3 contains 15 residues. J lost 4 bases, V lost 6 bases, and 6 bases had no gene match. Germline loops: CDR1 LNHDA, CDR2 SQIVND (reference sequence). CDR3 DNA: TGTGCCAGTAGCCCCCTGACTAGCGGGGGAGAGACCCAGTACTTC. Its translation is CASSPLTSGGETQYF. The variable domain in full, completed from reference TRBV19 and TRBJ2-5, reads DGGITQSPKYLFRKEGQNVTLSCEQNLNHDAMYWYRQDPGQGLRLIYYSQIVNDFQKGDIAEGYSVSREKKESFPLTVTSAQKNPTAFYLCASSPLTSGGETQYFGPGTRLLVL.

This clone was detected once. J is TRBJ1-5 and V is TRBV7-2; D not certain. There are 14 residues in the CDR3. Trimming pared 1 base from V and 4 bases from J, leaving 8 bases between. Germline V lookup: CDR1 SGHTA, CDR2 FQGNSA. CDR3 coding DNA: TGTGCCAGCAGCTTAGTGTCCCTAAATCAGCCCCAGCATTTT. Translation: CASSLVSLNQPQHF.

The chain couples TRBV5-6 to TRBJ2-3; 16 nucleotides match TRBD2. In germline, CDR1 is SGHDT, CDR2 YYEEEE. J lost 4 bases, V lost 4 bases, and 9 bases had no gene match. The length of the CDR3 is 18 residues. Here the CDR3 DNA reads TGTGCCAGCAGCCCCTTCGGGACTAGCGGGAGGGGGGCAGATACGCAGTATTTT. Its translation: CASSPFGTSGRGADTQYF.

This sequence joins TRBV19 and TRBJ1-5; D ambiguous. V dropped 11 bases and J dropped 5 bases, with 19 bases sitting between them. The CDR3 extends over 14 amino acids. CDR1 is LNHDA and CDR2 is SQIVND in the germline V gene (reference sequence). The CDR3 sequence is CAASEMGNHQPQHF. The CDR3 DNA reads as TGTGCCGCCTCAGAGATGGGAAACCATCAGCCCCAGCATTTT.

This rearrangement joins TRBV6-1 to TRBJ1-5; 8 positions match TRBD1. This CDR3 spans 15 amino acids. Unmatched junction bases numbered 4, after V lost 6 bases and J lost 0 bases. Germline values: CDR1 MNHNS, CDR2 SASEGT. The CDR3 spells CASRETGASNQPQHF. The CDR3 coding sequence is TGTGCCAGCAGAGAGACAGGGGCTAGCAATCAGCCCCAGCATTTT.

The rearrangement joins TRBV5-8 to TRBJ2-1, with 10 nucleotides matching TRBD1. The CDR3 covers 16 residues. Germline V lookup: CDR1 SGHTS, CDR2 YDEGEE. V lost 7 bases to trimming and J lost 0 bases; unmatched junction nucleotides: 7. CDR3 sequence: CASPRQGASSYNEQFF. DNA of the CDR3: TGTGCCAGCCCTAGACAGGGGGCAAGCTCCTACAATGAGCAGTTCTTC. The full variable domain, completed using reference TRBV5-8 and TRBJ2-1, is EAGVTQSPTHLIKTRGQQATLRCSPISGHTSVYWYQQALGLGLQFLLWYDEGEERNRGNFPPRFSGRQFPNYSSELNVNALELEDSALYLCASPRQGASSYNEQFFGPGTRLTVL.

The chain has TRBV7-3 and TRBJ2-1; TRBD1 aligns across 8 bases. The CDR3 extends over 15 amino acids. CDR1 and CDR2 (germline): SGHTA, FQGTGA. V shed 4 bases and J 1 base; nucleotides not matched to a gene: 3. CDR3 sequence: CASSSDRGSYNEQFF. CDR3 in DNA: TGTGCCAGCAGCTCCGACAGGGGTTCCTACAATGAGCAGTTCTTC.

This sequence joins TRBV11-2 and TRBJ1-1, with TRBD1 identical over 7 bases. This CDR3 region has 12 residues. The V and J ends lost 5 bases and 8 bases, in that order; junction bases with no gene match: 5. Germline-derived CDR1 and CDR2 are SGHAT and FQNNGV. CDR3 DNA sequence: TGTGCCAGCAGCCGGGACAGTACAGAAGCTTTCTTT. Protein product: CASSRDSTEAFF.

In DNA, the CDR3 is TGTGCCAGCAGCTCACGCAGCTCTGGAAACACCATATATTTT. Protein product: CASSSRSSGNTIYF. The V and J genes are TRBV11-2 and TRBJ1-3; D gene ambiguous. Per the germline V gene, CDR1 is SGHAT and CDR2 is FQNNGV. The CDR3 consists of 14 residues. Trimming left V 4 bases short and J 0 bases short, with 7 bases between.